The 27 T cell receptor beta chains in this list originate from one sample, sequenced in a study of T cells in localized non-small cell lung cancer. Generated by immunoSEQ multiplex PCR, the TCRdb table keeps only in-frame clones and is missing some. Found here are roughly 1,700 clones, approximately 19% of them singletons; the top ten hold less than 15%. The source was normal lung tissue next to the tumor, collected before any cancer treatment. The receptors were sampled from a man aged 35 to 70 with stage II squamous cell lung carcinoma.

This clone came up a few times. V usage is TRBV11-3 and J usage is TRBJ1-5; 10 nucleotides agree with TRBD1. CDR3 size: 17 residues. Germline V CDR1 and CDR2: SGHNT, YENEEA. V lost 4 bases to trimming and J lost 3 bases; unmatched junction nucleotides: 9. Here the CDR3 reads CASSSLDRGGHNQPQHF. CDR3 nucleotides: TGTGCCAGCAGCTCATTGGACAGGGGGGGGCACAATCAGCCCCAGCATTTT.

In its sample, this clone is medium-sized. The chain employs TRBV9 and TRBJ2-3; no reliable D call. Germline CDR1 SGDLS, CDR2 YYNGEE. This CDR3 spans 15 amino acids. V lost 7 bases and J lost 0, with 15 bases in between. The CDR3 nucleotides read TGTGCCAGCTCCTCCGAAAGACCTAGCACAGATACGCAGTATTTT. The encoded protein is CASSSERPSTDTQYF.

This clone has only a few counts. The DNA for the CDR3 is TGTGCCACTATTAGGACCGGCGACTATGGCTACACCTTC. This gives the protein CATIRTGDYGYTF. The rearrangement links TRBV6-8 to TRBJ1-2; D remains unclear. V lost 10 bases and J 3 bases, leaving 15 bases between the germline ends. Germline CDR1 MNHGY, CDR2 SAAAGT. The CDR3 sequence is 13 residues long.

This clone has more than one count but fewer than ten. The sample holds other DNA sequences that translate to the same CDR3. The rearrangement uses TRBV9 and TRBJ2-1, with D hard to call. Per germline, CDR1 SGDLS and CDR2 YYNGEE. Trimming removed 0 bases from V and 7 bases from J, with 11 bases in between. The CDR3 spans 14 residues. CDR3: CASSVEMGLNEQFF. CDR3 coding DNA: TGTGCCAGCAGCGTAGAGATGGGGTTGAATGAGCAGTTCTTC.

The chain couples TRBV28 to TRBJ2-4; a weak D match, TRBD1 (5 bases). V was pared by 6 bases and J by 6 bases, with 21 bases between. The CDR3 contains 16 residues. Germline CDR1 reads MDHEN; CDR2 reads SYDVKM. The CDR3 is CASSNARQTVGNIQYF. CDR3 coding DNA: TGTGCCAGCAGCAACGCCCGACAGACCGTGGGAAACATTCAGTACTTC.

This clone was counted between two and nine times. V gene TRBV11-3 combines with J gene TRBJ2-5, with 15 bases that match TRBD2. Germline CDR1 reads SGHNT; CDR2 reads YENEEA. The CDR3 covers 17 residues. The junction had 3 bases not matched to a gene; V was cut back by 3 bases and J by 1 base. This CDR3 is CASSFGTSGGFQETQYF. CDR3 bases: TGTGCCAGCAGCTTTGGGACTAGCGGGGGGTTCCAAGAGACCCAGTACTTC.

J is TRBJ2-3 and V is TRBV28; D is possibly TRBD1 or TRBD2 (5 bases each). The CDR3 is made up of 16 amino acids. V was pared by 7 bases and J by 6 bases, with 23 bases between. The germline V gene encodes CDR1 MDHEN and CDR2 SYDVKM. CDR3 amino acids: CASMELGGQLVDTQYF. The DNA of the CDR3 is TGTGCCAGCATGGAGCTTGGAGGACAATTGGTGGATACGCAGTATTTT.

The chain has TRBV19 and TRBJ1-1, with 9 bases lining up with TRBD1. Germline V gives CDR1 LNHDA, CDR2 SQIVND (reference sequence). This CDR3 spans 15 amino acids. V shed 7 bases and J 4 bases; nucleotides not matched to a gene: 10. DNA of the CDR3: TGTGCCAGTACCCCGTGGGACAGGGACGGCACTGAAGCTTTCTTT. It specifies CASTPWDRDGTEAFF.

Within the sample, this clone is medium-sized (0.01 to 0.1%). The chain uses TRBV9 and TRBJ2-1; 9 bases agree with TRBD2. CDR1 and CDR2 (germline): SGDLS, YYNGEE. V gave up 7 bases and J gave up 7 bases; unmatched junction bases: 12. The CDR3 runs 15 residues. CDR3 sequence: CASGWREGVGNEQFF. CDR3 bases: TGTGCCAGCGGATGGCGGGAGGGCGTGGGGAATGAGCAGTTCTTC.

This clone is deemed medium-sized. The chain carries TRBV11-3 and TRBJ1-4; D is possibly TRBD1 (5 bases). Germline CDR1 SGHNT, CDR2 YENEEA. The V gene lost 2 bases and the J gene lost 3 bases, with 10 bases spanning the gap. The CDR3 runs to 15 residues. CDR3 in amino acids: CASSLQGIANEKLFF. The CDR3 bases are TGTGCCAGCAGCTTACAGGGTATTGCTAATGAAAAACTGTTTTTT.

CDR3 residues: CASSPRTVNSPLHF. CDR3 DNA: TGTGCCAGCAGCCCCAGGACAGTGAATTCACCCCTCCACTTT. J is TRBJ1-6 and V is TRBV11-3, with D possibly TRBD1 on 6 matching bases. Germline CDR1 SGHNT, CDR2 YENEEA. Trimming pared 5 bases from V and 7 bases from J, leaving 12 bases between. The CDR3 loop spans 14 amino acids.

This clone was recorded a few times. The chain employs TRBV30 and TRBJ2-3; D call uncertain. Germline-derived CDR1 and CDR2 are GTSNPN and SVGIG (reference sequence). Trimming removed 0 bases from V and 2 bases from J, with 9 bases in between. This CDR3 has 14 residues. CDR3 amino acids: CAWSVKGNTDTQYF. CDR3 bases: TGTGCCTGGAGTGTAAAAGGGAACACAGATACGCAGTATTTT.

This clone appeared a few times. The rearrangement links TRBV6-8 to TRBJ1-2, with D hard to call. CDR1 and CDR2 from the germline V gene are MNHGY and SAAAGT. The CDR3 has 15 residues. V lost 0 bases and J 7 bases, leaving 15 bases between the germline ends. The CDR3 DNA sequence: TGTGCCAGCAGTTACTCGAGGTTCCCGGCGGTTGGCTACACCTTC. Its protein is CASSYSRFPAVGYTF.

This clone was found a few times. The chain employs TRBV9 and TRBJ2-1; no firm D call. Trimming shortened V by 5 bases and J by 2 bases, and 5 bases separated the two germline ends. The CDR3 spans 12 residues. Germline-derived CDR1 and CDR2 are SGDLS and YYNGEE. The CDR3 loop is CASSLTYNEQFF. CDR3 sequence (DNA): TGTGCCAGCAGTTTGACCTACAATGAGCAGTTCTTC.

There are a few counts of this clone. This chain's CDR3 is CASSDWGPTGELFF. The CDR3, as DNA: TGTGCCAGCAGTGATTGGGGTCCGACCGGGGAGCTGTTTTTT. This sequence joins TRBV9 and TRBJ2-2; D unclear. V was cut by 5 bases and J by 5 bases, with 13 bases left in between. The CDR3 is made up of 14 amino acids. Germline V CDR1 and CDR2: SGDLS, YYNGEE.

There are a few counts of this clone. The chain carries TRBV6-8 and TRBJ2-1, with a weak D call TRBD2 (5 bases). CDR1 and CDR2 from the germline V gene are MNHGY and SAAAGT. V was cut by 5 bases and J by 8 bases, with 16 bases left in between. CDR3 size: 14 residues. The CDR3 DNA is TGTGCCAGCAGTACAAACTTCGGAGGAGATGAGCAGTTCTTC. Translating gives CASSTNFGGDEQFF.

This clone showed up just a few times. The DNA for the CDR3 is TGCGCCAGCAGTGAGTCCATTGCCGGGGAGACCCAGTACTTC. Amino acids: CASSESIAGETQYF. The chain has TRBV10-2 and TRBJ2-5; D unclear. The CDR3 contains 14 residues. Trimming stripped 0 bases from V and 5 bases from J, with 10 bases between. Per the germline V gene, CDR1 is WSHSY and CDR2 is SAAADI.

The CDR3 DNA reads as TGTGCCAGCAGCCGATACAATGAGCAGTTCTTC. Encoded protein: CASSRYNEQFF. The gene calls are TRBV14 and TRBJ2-1; D call uncertain. This CDR3 is built from 11 residues. The germline V and J ends were trimmed by 4 bases and 4 bases, with 2 bases remaining between them. The germline CDR1 and CDR2 sequences are SGHDN and FVKESK.

This clone was recorded a few times. The rearrangement links TRBV15 to TRBJ2-7, with 10 positions matching TRBD2. Germline assignment: CDR1 LNHNV and CDR2 YYDKDF (reference sequence). This CDR3 has 16 amino acids. With V trimmed by 0 bases and J by 3 bases, 5 bases remained unmatched. The chain's CDR3 is CATSRDRGTSDYEQYF. In DNA, the CDR3 is TGTGCCACCAGCAGAGATCGGGGGACTAGCGACTACGAGCAGTACTTC.

A few counts support this clone. The chain recombines TRBV11-3 with TRBJ2-2, with D possibly being TRBD2 (5 bases). This CDR3 has 15 amino acids. Germline loops: CDR1 SGHNT, CDR2 YENEEA. Trimming took 3 bases from V and 0 from J, leaving 8 bases between them. CDR3 sequence: CASSLMGANTGELFF. The CDR3 coding sequence is TGTGCCAGCAGCTTGATGGGAGCGAACACCGGGGAGCTGTTTTTT. Variable domain in full (rest from reference TRBV11-3 and TRBJ2-2): EAGVVQSPRYKIIEKKQPVAFWCNPISGHNTLYWYLQNLGQGPELLIRYENEEAVDDSQLPKDRFSAERLKGVDSTLKIQPAELGDSAVYLCASSLMGANTGELFFGEGSRLTVL.

The V gene is TRBV19, the J gene TRBJ1-3; D is ambiguous. CDR1 and CDR2 from the germline V gene are LNHDA and SQIVND (reference sequence). V lost 10 bases and J lost 0, with 16 bases in between. The CDR3 has 15 amino acids. The chain's CDR3 is CATSAQSVSGNTIYF. The CDR3 DNA sequence: TGTGCCACCAGCGCACAATCGGTCTCTGGAAACACCATATATTTT. Drawing the rest from reference TRBV19 and TRBJ1-3, the complete variable domain is DGGITQSPKYLFRKEGQNVTLSCEQNLNHDAMYWYRQDPGQGLRLIYYSQIVNDFQKGDIAEGYSVSREKKESFPLTVTSAQKNPTAFYLCATSAQSVSGNTIYFGEGSWLTVV.

This clone was observed a few times. J is TRBJ2-7 and V is TRBV6-8; D tentatively reads TRBD1 or TRBD2 (5 bases each). V lost 6 bases to trimming and J lost 2 bases, with 17 bases between them. The CDR3 has 15 amino acids. The germline CDR1 and CDR2 sequences are MNHGY and SAAAGT. For the CDR3, the DNA is TGTGCCAGCAGCGTCCTCCGGGACCCAGCCTACGAGCAGTACTTC. This sequence encodes CASSVLRDPAYEQYF.

The chain employs TRBV14 and TRBJ2-2; D gene unclear. The CDR3 length is 14 residues. V dropped 2 bases and J dropped 4 bases, with 8 bases sitting between them. From germline, CDR1 is SGHDN and CDR2 FVKESK. Written as DNA, the CDR3 is TGTGCCAGCAGCCAACGATTCCCCACCGGGGAGCTGTTTTTT. It encodes CASSQRFPTGELFF.

The chain has TRBV19 and TRBJ2-3; D remains ambiguous. The germline CDR1 and CDR2 sequences are LNHDA and SQIVND (reference sequence). The CDR3 extends over 15 amino acids. V lost 1 base, J lost 4 bases, and 12 bases lay in between. The CDR3 region has the DNA TGTGCCAGTAGTATAGGACCGGTACAAGCAGATACGCAGTATTTT. It yields the protein CASSIGPVQADTQYF. Drawing the rest from reference TRBV19 and TRBJ2-3, the complete variable domain is DGGITQSPKYLFRKEGQNVTLSCEQNLNHDAMYWYRQDPGQGLRLIYYSQIVNDFQKGDIAEGYSVSREKKESFPLTVTSAQKNPTAFYLCASSIGPVQADTQYFGPGTRLTVL.

This clone was picked up a small number of times. The genes are TRBV19 and TRBJ2-7, with D perhaps matching TRBD2 (6 bases). The CDR3 is 16 amino acids. The ends were cut back, 3 bases at V and 2 bases at J, with 17 bases in the middle. CDR1 is LNHDA and CDR2 is SQIVND in the germline V gene (reference sequence). The CDR3 DNA reads as TGTGCCAGTAGTATTGGGTCTGAGCGGGTGACCTACGAGCAGTACTTC. Protein product: CASSIGSERVTYEQYF. The complete variable domain, with remaining parts taken from reference TRBV19 and TRBJ2-7, reads DGGITQSPKYLFRKEGQNVTLSCEQNLNHDAMYWYRQDPGQGLRLIYYSQIVNDFQKGDIAEGYSVSREKKESFPLTVTSAQKNPTAFYLCASSIGSERVTYEQYFGPGTRLTVT.

The chain recombines TRBV29-1 with TRBJ1-2; D ambiguous. Germline V gene sequence: CDR1 SQVTM, CDR2 ANQGSEA. The CDR3 sequence is 14 residues long. V was trimmed by 6 bases and J by 4 bases, leaving 18 bases between them. CDR3 in amino acids: CSVPRDSLSYGYTF. The CDR3 DNA is TGCAGCGTCCCTCGGGATTCTCTATCCTATGGCTACACCTTC.

This clone was detected a few times. DNA for the CDR3: TGTGCCAGCAGTGCCCCACGGGGAAAACTGTTTTTT. Encoded protein: CASSAPRGKLFF. The chain carries TRBV28 and TRBJ1-4; D uncertain. Trimming cost V 5 bases and J 10 bases, with 11 bases left between them. Germline lookup yields CDR1 MDHEN and CDR2 SYDVKM. CDR3 length: 12 amino acids.